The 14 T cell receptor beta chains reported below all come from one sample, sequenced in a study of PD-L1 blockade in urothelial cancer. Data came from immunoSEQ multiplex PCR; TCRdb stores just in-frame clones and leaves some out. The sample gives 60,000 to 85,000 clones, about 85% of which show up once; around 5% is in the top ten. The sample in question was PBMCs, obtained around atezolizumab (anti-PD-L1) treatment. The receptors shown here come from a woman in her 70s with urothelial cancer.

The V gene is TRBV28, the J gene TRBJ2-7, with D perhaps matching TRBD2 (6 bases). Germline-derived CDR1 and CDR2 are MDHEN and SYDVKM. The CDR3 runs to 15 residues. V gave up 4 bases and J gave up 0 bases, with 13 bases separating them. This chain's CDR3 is CASSSSSESSYEQYF. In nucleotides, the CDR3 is TGTGCCAGCAGTTCTTCTAGCGAGAGCTCCTACGAGCAGTACTTC.

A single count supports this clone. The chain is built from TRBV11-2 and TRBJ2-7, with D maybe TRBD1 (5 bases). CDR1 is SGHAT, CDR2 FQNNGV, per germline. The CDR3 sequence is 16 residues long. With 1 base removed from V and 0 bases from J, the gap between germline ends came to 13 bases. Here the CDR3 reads CASSLAIGEISYEQYF. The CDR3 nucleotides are TGTGCCAGCAGCTTAGCGATAGGGGAAATCTCCTACGAGCAGTACTTC.

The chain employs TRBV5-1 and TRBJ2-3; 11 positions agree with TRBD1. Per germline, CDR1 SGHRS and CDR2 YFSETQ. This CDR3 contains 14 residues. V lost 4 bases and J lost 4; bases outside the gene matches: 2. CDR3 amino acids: CASSRGQGADTQYF. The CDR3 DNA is TGCGCCAGCAGCCGGGGACAGGGGGCAGATACGCAGTATTTT.

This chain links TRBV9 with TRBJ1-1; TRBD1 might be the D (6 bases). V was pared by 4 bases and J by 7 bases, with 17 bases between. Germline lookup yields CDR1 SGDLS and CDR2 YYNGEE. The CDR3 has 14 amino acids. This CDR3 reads CASSPGGPRGEAFF. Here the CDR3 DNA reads TGTGCCAGCAGCCCAGGCGGTCCCAGGGGTGAAGCTTTCTTT.

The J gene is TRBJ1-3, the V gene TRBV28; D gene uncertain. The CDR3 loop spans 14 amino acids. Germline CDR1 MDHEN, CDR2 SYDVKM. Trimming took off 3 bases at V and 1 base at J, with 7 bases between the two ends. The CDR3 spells CASSFWQSGNTIYF. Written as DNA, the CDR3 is TGTGCCAGCAGTTTCTGGCAGTCTGGAAACACCATATATTTT. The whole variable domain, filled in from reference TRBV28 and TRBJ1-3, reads DVKVTQSSRYLVKRTGEKVFLECVQDMDHENMFWYRQDPGLGLRLIYFSYDVKMKEKGDIPEGYSVSREKKERFSLILESASTNQTSMYLCASSFWQSGNTIYFGEGSWLTVV.

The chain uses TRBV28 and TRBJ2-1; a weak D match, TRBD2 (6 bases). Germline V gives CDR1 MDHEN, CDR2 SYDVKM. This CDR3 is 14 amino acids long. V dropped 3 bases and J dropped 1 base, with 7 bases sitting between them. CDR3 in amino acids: CASSFRGSYNEQFF. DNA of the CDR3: TGTGCCAGCAGTTTCCGGGGGTCCTACAATGAGCAGTTCTTC.

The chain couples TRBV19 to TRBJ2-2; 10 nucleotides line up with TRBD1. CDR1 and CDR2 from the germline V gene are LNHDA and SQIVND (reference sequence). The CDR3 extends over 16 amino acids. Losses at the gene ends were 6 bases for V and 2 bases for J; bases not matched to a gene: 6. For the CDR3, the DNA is TGTGCCAGTAGGTGGGGGACAGGGGTTAACACCGGGGAGCTGTTTTTT. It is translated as CASRWGTGVNTGELFF. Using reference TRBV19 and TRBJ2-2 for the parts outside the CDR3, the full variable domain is DGGITQSPKYLFRKEGQNVTLSCEQNLNHDAMYWYRQDPGQGLRLIYYSQIVNDFQKGDIAEGYSVSREKKESFPLTVTSAQKNPTAFYLCASRWGTGVNTGELFFGEGSRLTVL.

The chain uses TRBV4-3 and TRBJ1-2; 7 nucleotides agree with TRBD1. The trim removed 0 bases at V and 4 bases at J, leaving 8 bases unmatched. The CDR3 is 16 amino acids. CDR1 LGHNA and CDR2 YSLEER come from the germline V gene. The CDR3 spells CASSQDPGTASYGYTF. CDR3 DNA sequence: TGCGCCAGCAGCCAAGACCCCGGGACAGCTTCCTATGGCTACACCTTC.

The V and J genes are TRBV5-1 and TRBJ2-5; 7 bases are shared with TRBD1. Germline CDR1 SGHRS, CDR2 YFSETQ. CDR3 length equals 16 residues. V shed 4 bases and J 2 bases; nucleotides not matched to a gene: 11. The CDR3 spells CASSTTPGQRQETQYF. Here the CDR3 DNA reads TGCGCCAGCAGCACCACGCCGGGACAGAGGCAAGAGACCCAGTACTTC. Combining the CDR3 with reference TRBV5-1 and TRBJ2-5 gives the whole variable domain KAGVTQTPRYLIKTRGQQVTLSCSPISGHRSVSWYQQTPGQGLQFLFEYFSETQRNKGNFPGRFSGRQFSNSRSEMNVSTLELGDSALYLCASSTTPGQRQETQYFGPGTRLLVL.

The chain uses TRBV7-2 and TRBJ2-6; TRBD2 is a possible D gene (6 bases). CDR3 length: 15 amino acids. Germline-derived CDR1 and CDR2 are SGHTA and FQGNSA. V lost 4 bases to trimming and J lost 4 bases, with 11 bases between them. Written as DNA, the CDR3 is TGTGCCAGCAGCTCGACTAGTGCGGGGGCCAACGTCCTGACTTTC. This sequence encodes CASSSTSAGANVLTF.

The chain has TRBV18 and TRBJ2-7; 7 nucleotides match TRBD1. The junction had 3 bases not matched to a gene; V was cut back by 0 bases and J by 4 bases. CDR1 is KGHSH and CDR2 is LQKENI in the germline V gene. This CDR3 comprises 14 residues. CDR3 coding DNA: TGTGCCAGCTCACCACCGGGACAGATATACGAGCAGTACTTC. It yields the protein CASSPPGQIYEQYF.

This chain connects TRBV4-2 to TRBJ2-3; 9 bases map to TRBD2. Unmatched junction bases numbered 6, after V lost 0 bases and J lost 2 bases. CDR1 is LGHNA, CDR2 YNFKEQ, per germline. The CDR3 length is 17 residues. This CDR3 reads CASSQDLAGTFTDTQYF. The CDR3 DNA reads TGTGCCAGCAGCCAAGACCTAGCGGGAACCTTCACAGATACGCAGTATTTT.

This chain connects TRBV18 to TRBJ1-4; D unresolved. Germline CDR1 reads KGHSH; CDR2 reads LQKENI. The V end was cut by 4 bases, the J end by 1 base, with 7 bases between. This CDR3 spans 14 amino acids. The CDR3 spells CASSRAGTNEKLFF. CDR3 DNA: TGTGCCAGCTCACGAGCAGGAACTAATGAAAAACTGTTTTTT.

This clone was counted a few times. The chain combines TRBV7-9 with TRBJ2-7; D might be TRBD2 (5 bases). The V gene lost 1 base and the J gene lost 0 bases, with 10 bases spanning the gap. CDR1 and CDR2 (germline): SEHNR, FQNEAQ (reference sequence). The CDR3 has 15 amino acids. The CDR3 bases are TGTGCCAGCAGCTTAGAATCTAGCCCCTCCTACGAGCAGTACTTC. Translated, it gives CASSLESSPSYEQYF.